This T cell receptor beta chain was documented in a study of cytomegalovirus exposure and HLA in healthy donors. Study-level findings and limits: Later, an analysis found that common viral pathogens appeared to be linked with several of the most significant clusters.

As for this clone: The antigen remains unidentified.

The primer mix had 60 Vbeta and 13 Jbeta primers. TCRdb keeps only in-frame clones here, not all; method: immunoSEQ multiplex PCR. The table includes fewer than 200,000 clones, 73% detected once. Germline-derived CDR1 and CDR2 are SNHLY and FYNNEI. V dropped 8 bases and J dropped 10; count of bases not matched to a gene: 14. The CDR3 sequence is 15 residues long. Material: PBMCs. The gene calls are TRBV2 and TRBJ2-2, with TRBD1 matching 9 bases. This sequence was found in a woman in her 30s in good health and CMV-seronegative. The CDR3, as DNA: TGTGCCAGCGGAGACCACCCCACAGGGGGCGAGGAGCTGTTTTTT. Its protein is CASGDHPTGGEELFF.